What follows are 20 T cell receptor beta chains derived from one specimen sequenced in a study of blood T cell repertoires in COVID-19. Here immunoSEQ multiplex PCR was the method, and the copy in TCRdb shows in-frame clones only, minus some. The repertoire holds about 170,000 clones, with around 80% as singletons. Sequenced input: PBMCs or T cells enriched from blood (not recorded which). All receptors derive from a middle-aged man who had recovered from COVID-19.

This clone was recorded a few times. This chain uses TRBV7-9 with TRBJ1-4; D ambiguous. This CDR3 spans 10 amino acids. Trimming took off 5 bases at V and 8 bases at J, with 3 bases between the two ends. CDR1 is SEHNR and CDR2 is FQNEAQ in the germline V gene (reference sequence). The CDR3 coding sequence is TGTGCCAGCAGCCTAGAAAAACTGTTTTTT. It encodes CASSLEKLFF.

This clone was observed a handful of times. The CDR3 DNA follows: TGTGCCAGCAGCCTCGGACAGGGGGGCACTGAAGCTTTCTTT. This encodes CASSLGQGGTEAFF. The chain joins TRBV14 to TRBJ1-1, with 10 bases that match TRBD1. The V and J ends lost 4 bases and 4 bases, in that order; junction bases with no gene match: 3. CDR1 SGHDN and CDR2 FVKESK come from the germline V gene. This CDR3 region has 14 residues. Full variable domain (remainder filled in from reference TRBV14 and TRBJ1-1): EAGVTQFPSHSVIEKGQTVTLRCDPISGHDNLYWYRRVMGKEIKFLLHFVKESKQDESGMPNNRFLAERTGGTYSTLKVQPAELEDSGVYFCASSLGQGGTEAFFGQGTRLTVV.

The chain employs TRBV5-1 and TRBJ2-7, with 8 bases aligning to TRBD2. CDR3 size: 14 residues. Unmatched junction bases numbered 8, after V lost 4 bases and J lost 5 bases. Per germline, CDR1 SGHRS and CDR2 YFSETQ. The CDR3 region has the DNA TGCGCCAGCAGCGCGAGGAGCGGGAGAGACGAGCAGTACTTC. Its protein product is CASSARSGRDEQYF.

This chain uses TRBV14 with TRBJ2-2, with D perhaps TRBD1 (5 bases). Trimming took off 0 bases at V and 1 base at J, with 15 bases between the two ends. Per germline, CDR1 SGHDN and CDR2 FVKESK. The CDR3 is made up of 18 amino acids. The CDR3 DNA reads TGTGCCAGCAGCCAAGAGTTTCTAATAGGACAGAACACCGGGGAGCTGTTTTTT. Translation: CASSQEFLIGQNTGELFF.

The CDR3 region has the DNA TGTGCCACCTCGGGACAGCCGAACACTGAAGCTTTCTTT. Its protein product is CATSGQPNTEAFF. This rearrangement joins TRBV2 to TRBJ1-1, with TRBD1 identical over 7 bases. The germline V gene encodes CDR1 SNHLY and CDR2 FYNNEI. There are 13 residues in the CDR3. V shed 10 bases, J shed 1 base, and the junction held 6 bases outside the gene matches.

V usage is TRBV10-1 and J usage is TRBJ2-6, with 8 bases identical to TRBD1. V gave up 5 bases and J gave up 0 bases; unmatched junction bases: 12. Germline assignment: CDR1 WNHNN and CDR2 SYGVQD (reference sequence). The CDR3 is 19 residues long. The CDR3 nucleotides are TGCGCCAGCAGTCCCGTCGGGACAGGCGCTCTCTCTGGGGCCAACGTCCTGACTTTC. Translating it yields CASSPVGTGALSGANVLTF.

The chain is built from TRBV27 and TRBJ1-2; D unclear. The V end was cut by 5 bases, the J end by 0 bases, with 13 bases between. CDR1 and CDR2 from the germline V gene are MNHEY and SMNVEV (reference sequence). The CDR3 has 15 residues. The CDR3 sequence: CASSARWGANYGYTF. CDR3 nucleotides: TGTGCCAGCAGTGCACGATGGGGAGCTAACTATGGCTACACCTTC.

The rearrangement joins TRBV5-1 to TRBJ2-3; perhaps TRBD2 as D (5 bases). The CDR3 covers 14 residues. The ends were cut back, 5 bases at V and 0 bases at J, with 10 bases in the middle. Germline CDR1 is SGHRS and CDR2 is YFSETQ. The CDR3 is CASSTSGSTDTQYF. In DNA form, the CDR3 reads TGCGCCAGCAGTACGAGCGGAAGCACAGATACGCAGTATTTT.

The chain combines TRBV19 with TRBJ1-2; perhaps TRBD1 as D (6 bases). Germline CDR1 and CDR2: LNHDA and SQIVND (reference sequence). The CDR3 sequence is 14 residues long. The V end lost 6 bases, the J end lost 1 base, and 12 bases lay between the germline ends. In DNA, the CDR3 is TGTGCCAGTAGACTGGACAGCGTTAACTATGGCTACACCTTC. It specifies CASRLDSVNYGYTF.

This chain connects TRBV9 to TRBJ1-5; D remains ambiguous. V was pared by 5 bases and J by 0 bases, with 6 bases between. CDR1 is SGDLS and CDR2 is YYNGEE in the germline V gene. The CDR3 totals 13 residues. The CDR3 DNA reads as TGTGCCAGCAGTAGTCGTAGCAATCAGCCCCAGCATTTT. Its translation: CASSSRSNQPQHF. Complete variable domain (other parts from reference TRBV9 and TRBJ1-5): DSGVTQTPKHLITATGQRVTLRCSPRSGDLSVYWYQQSLDQGLQFLIQYYNGEERAKGNILERFSAQQFPDLHSELNLSSLELGDSALYFCASSSRSNQPQHFGDGTRLSIL.

This chain joins TRBV3-1 (or the pseudogene TRBV3-2) and TRBJ1-3; 10 positions match TRBD1. Germline loops: CDR1 LGHDT, CDR2 YNNKEL (reference sequence). The CDR3 has 14 amino acids. V shed 4 bases, J shed 7 bases, and the junction held 4 bases outside the gene matches. As DNA, the CDR3 is TGTGCCAGCAGCCCCCGGGACAGGGGCAACACCATATATTTT. Translation: CASSPRDRGNTIYF.

The chain combines TRBV5-1 with TRBJ1-2, with TRBD1 as a possible D gene (5 bases). The germline CDR1 and CDR2 sequences are SGHRS and YFSETQ. CDR3 length equals 14 residues. The V end was cut by 4 bases, the J end by 2 bases, with 12 bases between. The CDR3 DNA reads as TGCGCCAGCAGCCGGCAGGAGGGGAACTATGGCTACACCTTC. It codes for CASSRQEGNYGYTF. The full variable domain, completed using reference TRBV5-1 and TRBJ1-2, is KAGVTQTPRYLIKTRGQQVTLSCSPISGHRSVSWYQQTPGQGLQFLFEYFSETQRNKGNFPGRFSGRQFSNSRSEMNVSTLELGDSALYLCASSRQEGNYGYTFGSGTRLTVV.

The V and J genes are TRBV20-1 and TRBJ1-2; D possibly corresponds to TRBD1 (5 bases). The CDR3 extends over 15 amino acids. The ends were cut back, 3 bases at V and 4 bases at J, with 18 bases in the middle. The germline CDR1 and CDR2 sequences are DFQATT and SNEGSKA (reference sequence). This CDR3 is CSASGARDSVYGYTF. CDR3 nucleotides: TGCAGTGCTAGTGGAGCTCGTGACAGTGTCTATGGCTACACCTTC.

This clone was picked up a small number of times. The chain links TRBV7-3 to TRBJ1-4, with a possible D match to TRBD1 (5 bases). There are 15 residues in the CDR3. Trimming removed 8 bases from V and 3 bases from J, with 16 bases in between. Germline-derived CDR1 and CDR2 are SGHTA and FQGTGA. Here the CDR3 DNA reads TGTGCCAGCTCCGCCGGGGGGAGGCCTAATGAAAAACTGTTTTTT. Its protein product is CASSAGGRPNEKLFF.

This chain links TRBV13 with TRBJ2-2; 9 bases align to TRBD1. The CDR3 length is 16 residues. Unmatched junction bases numbered 11, after V lost 5 bases and J lost 7 bases. In germline, CDR1 is PRHDT, CDR2 FYEKMQ (reference sequence). The CDR3 bases are TGTGCCAGCAGCCCCTTTAGGGACAGGGTATTCGGGGAGCTGTTTTTT. Its protein is CASSPFRDRVFGELFF.

The V call is TRBV30, the J call TRBJ2-5; possible D gene TRBD2, 6 bases. The CDR3 loop spans 15 amino acids. Trimming removed 3 bases at V and 5 bases at J, with 19 bases between. Germline V gene sequence: CDR1 GTSNPN, CDR2 SVGIG (reference sequence). CDR3 sequence: CAWRAGQESAETQYF. The CDR3 coding sequence is TGTGCCTGGAGGGCGGGGCAGGAGAGTGCTGAGACCCAGTACTTC.

The rearrangement uses TRBV19 and TRBJ2-7; 8 bases fit TRBD1. CDR3 length: 13 residues. V was clipped by 3 bases and J by 2 bases; unmatched bases: 0. Per the germline V gene, CDR1 is LNHDA and CDR2 is SQIVND (reference sequence). The CDR3: CASSMGQAYEQYF. The CDR3, as DNA: TGTGCCAGTAGTATGGGACAGGCCTACGAGCAGTACTTC.

The rearrangement links TRBV5-4 to TRBJ1-6; D gene ambiguous. Germline CDR1 and CDR2: SGHNT and YYREEE (reference sequence). There are 13 residues in the CDR3. V lost 3 bases and J 6 bases, leaving 7 bases between the germline ends. CDR3 in DNA: TGTGCCAGCAGCTGGGAGGTTAATTCACCCCTCCACTTT. Translated: CASSWEVNSPLHF.

The J gene is TRBJ1-1, the V gene TRBV5-4; D gene ambiguous. Trimming removed 0 bases at V and 10 bases at J, with 13 bases between. CDR1 SGHNT and CDR2 YYREEE come from the germline V gene (reference sequence). The CDR3 runs 13 residues. The CDR3 sequence: CASSLVGDSVAFF. The CDR3 nucleotides are TGTGCCAGCAGCTTGGTAGGCGACTCAGTAGCTTTCTTT.

CDR3 bases: TGTGCCAGCAGCGACCCGACTAGCGGGGTACTTAAAAGCTCCTACAATGAGCAGTTCTTC. Translation gives CASSDPTSGVLKSSYNEQFF. This chain uses TRBV9 with TRBJ2-1; 11 bases fit TRBD2. The germline gives CDR1 SGDLS, CDR2 YYNGEE. CDR3 length: 20 residues. V was clipped by 3 bases and J by 0 bases; unmatched bases: 14.